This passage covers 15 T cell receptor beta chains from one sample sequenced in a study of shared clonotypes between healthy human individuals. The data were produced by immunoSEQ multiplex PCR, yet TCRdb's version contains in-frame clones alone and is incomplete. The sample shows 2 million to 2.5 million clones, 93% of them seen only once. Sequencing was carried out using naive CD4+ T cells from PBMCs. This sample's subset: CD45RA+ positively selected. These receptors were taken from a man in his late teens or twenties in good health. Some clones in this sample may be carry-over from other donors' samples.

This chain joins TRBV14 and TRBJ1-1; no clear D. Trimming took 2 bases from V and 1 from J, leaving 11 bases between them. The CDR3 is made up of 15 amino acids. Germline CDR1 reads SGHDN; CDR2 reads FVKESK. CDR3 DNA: TGTGCCAGCAGCCAAAACTCCCACGGGAACACTGAAGCTTTCTTT. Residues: CASSQNSHGNTEAFF.

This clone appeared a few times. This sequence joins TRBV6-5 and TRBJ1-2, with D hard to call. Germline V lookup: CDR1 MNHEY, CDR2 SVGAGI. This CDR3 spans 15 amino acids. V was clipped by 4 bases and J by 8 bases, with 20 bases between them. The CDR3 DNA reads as TGTGCCAGCAGTTTACGCCGCCCCACCCTAGAAGGCTACACCTTC. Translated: CASSLRRPTLEGYTF.

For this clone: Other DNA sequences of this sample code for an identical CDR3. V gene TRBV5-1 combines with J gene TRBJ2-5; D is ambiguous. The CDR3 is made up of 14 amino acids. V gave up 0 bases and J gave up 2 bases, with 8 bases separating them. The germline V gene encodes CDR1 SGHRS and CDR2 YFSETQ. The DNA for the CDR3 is TGCGCCAGCAGCTTGGGTGGCATTCAAGAGACCCAGTACTTC. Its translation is CASSLGGIQETQYF.

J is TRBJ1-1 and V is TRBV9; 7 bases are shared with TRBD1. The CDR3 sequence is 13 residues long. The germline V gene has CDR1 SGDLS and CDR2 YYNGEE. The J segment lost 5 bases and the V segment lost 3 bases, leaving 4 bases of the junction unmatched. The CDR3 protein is CASSATGQTEAFF. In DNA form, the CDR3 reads TGTGCCAGCAGCGCGACGGGACAGACTGAAGCTTTCTTT. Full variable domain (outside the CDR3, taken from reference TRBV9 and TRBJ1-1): DSGVTQTPKHLITATGQRVTLRCSPRSGDLSVYWYQQSLDQGLQFLIQYYNGEERAKGNILERFSAQQFPDLHSELNLSSLELGDSALYFCASSATGQTEAFFGQGTRLTVV.

CDR3 in amino acids: CASSFRLEAYNEQFF. The CDR3 DNA is TGTGCCAGCAGTTTCAGACTAGAGGCGTACAATGAGCAGTTCTTC. This rearrangement joins TRBV6-5 to TRBJ2-1, with D perhaps TRBD2 (6 bases). The CDR3 has 15 amino acids. V was cut by 4 bases and J by 4 bases, with 14 bases left in between. Germline lookup yields CDR1 MNHEY and CDR2 SVGAGI.

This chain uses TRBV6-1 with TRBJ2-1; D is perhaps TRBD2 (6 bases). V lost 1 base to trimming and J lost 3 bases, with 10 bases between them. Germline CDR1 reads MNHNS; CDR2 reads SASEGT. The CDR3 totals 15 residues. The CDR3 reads CASSEGLGNYNEQFF. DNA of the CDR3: TGTGCCAGCAGTGAAGGACTAGGGAACTACAATGAGCAGTTCTTC.

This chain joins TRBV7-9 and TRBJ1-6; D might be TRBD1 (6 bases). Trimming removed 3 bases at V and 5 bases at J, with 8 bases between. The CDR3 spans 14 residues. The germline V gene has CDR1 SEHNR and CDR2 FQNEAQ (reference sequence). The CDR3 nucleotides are TGTGCCAGCAGCTTGGGGGACAATAATTCACCCCTCCACTTT. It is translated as CASSLGDNNSPLHF.

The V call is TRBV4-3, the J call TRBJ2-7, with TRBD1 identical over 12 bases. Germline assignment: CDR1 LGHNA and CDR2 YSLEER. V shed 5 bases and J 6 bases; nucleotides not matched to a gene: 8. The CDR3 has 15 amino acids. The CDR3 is CASSSGTGGFGEQYF. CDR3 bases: TGCGCCAGCAGCTCCGGGACAGGGGGCTTTGGCGAGCAGTACTTC.

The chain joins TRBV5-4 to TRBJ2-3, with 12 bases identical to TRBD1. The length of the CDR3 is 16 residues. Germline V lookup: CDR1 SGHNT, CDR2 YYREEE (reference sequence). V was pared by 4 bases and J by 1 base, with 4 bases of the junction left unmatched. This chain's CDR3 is CASSTGTGGRTDTQYF. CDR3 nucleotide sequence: TGTGCCAGCAGCACCGGGACAGGGGGCCGCACAGATACGCAGTATTTT.

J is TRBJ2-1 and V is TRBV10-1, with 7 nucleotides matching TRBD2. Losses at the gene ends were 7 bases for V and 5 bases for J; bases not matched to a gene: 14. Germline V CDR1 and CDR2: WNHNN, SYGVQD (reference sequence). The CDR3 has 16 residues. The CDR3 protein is CASNRRRRELHNEQFF. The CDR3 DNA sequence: TGCGCCAGCAACCGTCGGCGGCGGGAGCTGCACAATGAGCAGTTCTTC.

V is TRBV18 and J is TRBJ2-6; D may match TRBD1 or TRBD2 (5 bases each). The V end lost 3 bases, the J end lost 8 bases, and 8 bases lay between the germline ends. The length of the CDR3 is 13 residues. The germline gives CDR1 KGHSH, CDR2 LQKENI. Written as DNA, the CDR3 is TGTGCCAGCTCACCCGGGACCCCCAACGTCCTGACTTTC. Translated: CASSPGTPNVLTF. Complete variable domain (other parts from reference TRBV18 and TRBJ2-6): NAGVMQNPRHLVRRRGQEARLRCSPMKGHSHVYWYRQLPEEGLKFMVYLQKENIIDESGMPKERFSAEFPKEGPSILRIQQVVRGDSAAYFCASSPGTPNVLTFGAGSRLTVL.

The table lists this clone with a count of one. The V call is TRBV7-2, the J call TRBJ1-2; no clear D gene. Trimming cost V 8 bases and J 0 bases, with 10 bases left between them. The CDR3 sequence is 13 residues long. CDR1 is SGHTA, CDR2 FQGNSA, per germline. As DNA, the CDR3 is TGTGCCAGCCCCGGGAGTTCTAACTATGGCTACACCTTC. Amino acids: CASPGSSNYGYTF.

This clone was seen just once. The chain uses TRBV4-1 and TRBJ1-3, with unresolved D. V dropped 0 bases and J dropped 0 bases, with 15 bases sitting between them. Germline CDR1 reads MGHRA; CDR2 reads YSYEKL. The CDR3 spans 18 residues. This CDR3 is CASSQETVYSFSGNTIYF. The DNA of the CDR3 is TGCGCCAGCAGCCAAGAAACGGTCTACTCCTTCTCTGGAAACACCATATATTTT.

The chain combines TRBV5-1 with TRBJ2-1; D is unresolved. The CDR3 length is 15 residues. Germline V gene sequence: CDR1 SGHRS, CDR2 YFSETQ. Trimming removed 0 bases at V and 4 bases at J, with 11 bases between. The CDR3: CASSLGGNTYNEQFF. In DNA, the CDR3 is TGCGCCAGCAGCTTGGGTGGCAACACATACAATGAGCAGTTCTTC.

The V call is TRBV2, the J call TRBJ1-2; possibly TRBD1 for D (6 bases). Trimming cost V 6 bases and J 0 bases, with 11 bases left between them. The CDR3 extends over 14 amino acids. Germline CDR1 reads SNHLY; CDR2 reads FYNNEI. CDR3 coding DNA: TGTGCCAGCAGAGGGGGGTTAGCTAACTATGGCTACACCTTC. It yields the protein CASRGGLANYGYTF.